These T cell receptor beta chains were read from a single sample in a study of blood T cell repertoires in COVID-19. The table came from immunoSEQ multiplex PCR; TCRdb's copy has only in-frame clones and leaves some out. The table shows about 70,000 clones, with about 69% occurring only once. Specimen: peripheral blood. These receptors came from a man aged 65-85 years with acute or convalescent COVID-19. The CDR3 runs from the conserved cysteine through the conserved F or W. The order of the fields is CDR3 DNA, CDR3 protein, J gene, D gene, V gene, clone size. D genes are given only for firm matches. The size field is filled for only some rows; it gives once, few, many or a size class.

TGTGCCAGCAGCTTAGACAGGCCATCAAACTATGGCTACACCTTC	CASSLDRPSNYGYTF	TRBJ1-2	-	TRBV14	once
TGTGCCAGCAGCTTGACAGGCTATGGCTACACCTTC	CASSLTGYGYTF	TRBJ1-2	-	TRBV5-4	-
TGCAGCGCACGAAGAGGACTAGCGGAGGAGCAGTACTTC	CSARRGLAEEQYF	TRBJ2-7	TRBD2	TRBV29-1	-
TGTGCCAGCAGTTACTGGGCAGCCCAAGAGACCCAGTACTTC	CASSYWAAQETQYF	TRBJ2-5	-	TRBV6-6	many
TGTGCCAGCACAAAACAGGGGCAGCCCCAGCATTTT	CASTKQGQPQHF	TRBJ1-5	TRBD1	TRBV28	-
TGTGCCAGCTCACGGATAGGGGCCGCGAACACTGAAGCTTTCTTT	CASSRIGAANTEAFF	TRBJ1-1	-	TRBV18	few
TGTGCCAGCAGCGTAGAGGACAGGGGGACTGGAAACACCATATATTTT	CASSVEDRGTGNTIYF	TRBJ1-3	TRBD1	TRBV9	-
TGTGCCACCAGCGCTGACAGGGGGCATCGAGATGAGCAGTTCTTC	CATSADRGHRDEQFF	TRBJ2-1	TRBD1	TRBV15	-
TGCGCCAGCAGCTTGACGGGACAGGGGGTGGTGTTTTTT	CASSLTGQGVVFF	TRBJ2-2	TRBD1	TRBV5-1	once
TGTGCCATCCCCGCCGGCTACGAGCAGTACTTC	CAIPAGYEQYF	TRBJ2-7	-	TRBV19	-
TGTGCCAGCAGTTCGCCCCGGACAGCAACTAATGAAAAACTGTTTTTT	CASSSPRTATNEKLFF	TRBJ1-4	-	TRBV28	-
TGTGCCAGCAGTCTTAGCGGGAGCTACGAGCAGTACTTC	CASSLSGSYEQYF	TRBJ2-7	TRBD2	TRBV12-3/TRBV12-4	-
TGTGCCAGCAGCCTCCTTGGGACCGCGGGGGAGCAGTACTTC	CASSLLGTAGEQYF	TRBJ2-7	-	TRBV11-2	-
TGTGCCAGCAGCCCCAGTGGGCCGAACACTGAAGCTTTCTTT	CASSPSGPNTEAFF	TRBJ1-1	-	TRBV7-2	-
TGCGCCAGCAGCTCCCAGGGGTGGAGGACTGAAGCTTTCTTT	CASSSQGWRTEAFF	TRBJ1-1	-	TRBV5-1	-
TGTGCCAGCAGCCCTCAGCGGAATCCTAGCTCCTACAATGAGCAGTTCTTC	CASSPQRNPSSYNEQFF	TRBJ2-1	-	TRBV5-6	-
TGTGCCAGCAGCGTATCCGGGACAGGGCCACCCTACGAGCAGTACTTC	CASSVSGTGPPYEQYF	TRBJ2-7	TRBD1	TRBV9	once
TGCGCCAGCACCCAAAGGGGTGTGGGGGCCAACGTCCTGACTTTC	CASTQRGVGANVLTF	TRBJ2-6	-	TRBV23-1	-
TGTGCCAGCAGCGTGACAACCACCACCGGGGAGCTGTTTTTT	CASSVTTTTGELFF	TRBJ2-2	-	TRBV9	-
TGTGCCAGCCGGGGACAGGTCGATTCACCCCTCCACTTT	CASRGQVDSPLHF	TRBJ1-6	TRBD1	TRBV6-6	-
TGTGCCAGCACTCCACGCAGCCAGGGACAGTATAGCAATCAGCCCCAGCATTTT	CASTPRSQGQYSNQPQHF	TRBJ1-5	TRBD1	TRBV27	-
TGTGCCAGCAGCTTAGATGGTGCGGGGAACACCGGGGAGCTGTTTTTT	CASSLDGAGNTGELFF	TRBJ2-2	-	TRBV11-2	-
TGTGCCAGCAGCCCATTAGCGGGAGCGACAGGAGATACGCAGTATTTT	CASSPLAGATGDTQYF	TRBJ2-3	TRBD2	TRBV7-2	-
TGTGCCAGCAGCTTCGGTCTCAGCGGATCGGAGACCCAGTACTTC	CASSFGLSGSETQYF	TRBJ2-5	-	TRBV5-4	-
TGTGCCAGTAGTACCGGCTCTGGGGCCAACGTCCTGACTTTC	CASSTGSGANVLTF	TRBJ2-6	-	TRBV19	-
TGTGCCAGCAGCTCCCGGGGAGGGGAGGAAAATGAGCAGTTCTTC	CASSSRGGEENEQFF	TRBJ2-1	TRBD2	TRBV7-9	-
TGTGCCACCAGCAGAGATGGGGGGGAATCCTACGAGCAGTACTTC	CATSRDGGESYEQYF	TRBJ2-7	TRBD2	TRBV15	-
TGTGCCAGCAGTTACACCGGGATGGGCACCGGGGAGCTGTTTTTT	CASSYTGMGTGELFF	TRBJ2-2	-	TRBV6-5	once
TGCGCCAGCAGCAAGTATCAGGGGAACGAGCAGTACTTC	CASSKYQGNEQYF	TRBJ2-7	-	TRBV5-1	-
TGTGCCAGCACCGGTGGCAGGGTAGCCCAGCATTTT	CASTGGRVAQHF	TRBJ1-5	-	TRBV28	once
TGTGCCAGCAGCCAAGATTCAGGCTGGAACTATGGCTACACCTTC	CASSQDSGWNYGYTF	TRBJ1-2	-	TRBV3-1/TRBV3-2	-
TGTGCCAGCGCTATAGACCCATACTACTACAATGAGCAGTTCTTC	CASAIDPYYYNEQFF	TRBJ2-1	-	TRBV7-3	-
TGTGCCAGCAGCAGGGCAGCCTCCTACGAGCAGTACTTC	CASSRAASYEQYF	TRBJ2-7	-	TRBV21-1	-
TGTGCCAGCAGCTCTCAGGACAACAATAACTATGGCTACACCTTC	CASSSQDNNNYGYTF	TRBJ1-2	-	TRBV9	-
TGTGCCAGCAGCCCGTATGCCCGGGGCACTGAAGCTTTCTTT	CASSPYARGTEAFF	TRBJ1-1	-	TRBV11-1	-
TGTGCCAGCAGTTTAAACGGCCTAGTAAGCAATCAGCCCCAGCATTTT	CASSLNGLVSNQPQHF	TRBJ1-5	-	TRBV27	-
TGTGCCAGCAGCCACCCAGATGGCGGCACTAGCACAGATACGCAGTATTTT	CASSHPDGGTSTDTQYF	TRBJ2-3	-	TRBV4-2	-
TGTGCCAGCAGTCCGGAATACAGGGCGAGTGGAAACACCATATATTTT	CASSPEYRASGNTIYF	TRBJ1-3	-	TRBV7-2	-
TGTGCCAGCAGCTTAGCGCCGGGAACCTACGAGCAGTACTTC	CASSLAPGTYEQYF	TRBJ2-7	-	TRBV7-2	-
TGTGCCAGCAGCGGTAGCGGGAGGAACACCGGGGAGCTGTTTTTT	CASSGSGRNTGELFF	TRBJ2-2	TRBD2	TRBV7-2	-
TGTGCCAGCAGCCCACTAGCGGCCTACAATGAGCAGTTCTTC	CASSPLAAYNEQFF	TRBJ2-1	TRBD2	TRBV2	-
TGTGCCAGCAGTAACGGACAGGGGTCGAGACAGCCCCAGCATTTT	CASSNGQGSRQPQHF	TRBJ1-5	TRBD1	TRBV2	-
TGTGCCAGCAGGGGCGACAGGATCGCGCAAGCTTTCTTT	CASRGDRIAQAFF	TRBJ1-1	-	TRBV6-5	-